The rows below give T cell receptor beta chains drawn from one sample of a study of blood T cell repertoires in COVID-19. Assay used: immunoSEQ multiplex PCR; TCRdb lists only in-frame clones, some missing. This table has approximately 50,000 clones, roughly 90% appearing once. Sequenced sample: peripheral blood. Receptors were obtained from a human donor in a cohort sampled during active COVID-19. CDR3s leave out the opening cysteine and the closing phenylalanine or tryptophan.

J: TRBJ1-1; V: TRBV12-5; CDR3: ASGLIEAEAF
J: TRBJ2-2; V: TRBV6-5; CDR3: ASSYVERTGGELF
J: TRBJ1-2; V: TRBV5-6; CDR3: ASSLGGHFYGYT
J: TRBJ1-2; V: TRBV9; CDR3: ASSSRVVNYGYT
J: TRBJ1-2; V: TRBV18; CDR3: ASSPGRQGSGYT
J: TRBJ1-2; V: TRBV4-1; CDR3: ASSQDTGANYGYT
J: TRBJ1-1; V: TRBV28; CDR3: ASSLFGLNTEAF
J: TRBJ2-7; V: TRBV3-1/TRBV3-2; CDR3: ASSQTWQGPYEQY
J: TRBJ1-5; V: TRBV24-1; CDR3: ATSGRVGGNQPQH
J: TRBJ2-3; V: TRBV2; CDR3: ASVFWPPKSTDTQY
J: TRBJ2-7; V: TRBV28; CDR3: ASSRDRITSYEQY
J: TRBJ1-4; V: TRBV5-1; CDR3: ASSSGATNEKLF
J: TRBJ2-1; V: TRBV20-1; CDR3: SAARGGQF
J: TRBJ1-6; V: TRBV7-9; CDR3: ASSLTRQNNSPLH
J: TRBJ1-2; V: TRBV11-2; CDR3: ASSLNSRGNYGYT
J: TRBJ1-5; V: TRBV6-2/TRBV6-3; CDR3: ASSLRQGIGMPQH
J: TRBJ2-6; V: TRBV2; CDR3: ASSDMRTGANVLT
J: TRBJ1-1; V: TRBV4-2; CDR3: ASSQAGQGNTEAF
J: TRBJ2-5; V: TRBV19; CDR3: ASSGTGHLRTQY
J: TRBJ2-5; V: TRBV7-6; CDR3: ASSLGAAVGRETQY
J: TRBJ1-1; V: TRBV2; CDR3: ASRTTGGASEAF
J: TRBJ2-2; V: TRBV18; CDR3: ASSPQLSGGTGELF
J: TRBJ1-4; V: TRBV3-1/TRBV3-2; CDR3: ASSQDRGTNEKLF
J: TRBJ1-5; V: TRBV28; CDR3: ASSLSGTGAGNQPQH
J: TRBJ2-2; V: TRBV19; CDR3: ASISLSTGELF
J: TRBJ2-7; V: TRBV7-2; CDR3: ASSIQTGGAYEQY
J: TRBJ2-7; V: TRBV29-1; CDR3: SVEGTPPTYEQY
J: TRBJ1-2; V: TRBV6-5; CDR3: ASAKDRTNYGYT
J: TRBJ1-5; V: TRBV24-1; CDR3: APRLNQPQH
J: TRBJ2-7; V: TRBV3-1/TRBV3-2; CDR3: ASSPWGGGGIEQY
J: TRBJ1-2; V: TRBV6-5; CDR3: ASNTFPYGYT
J: TRBJ2-3; V: TRBV6-5; CDR3: ASRDLSTDTQY
J: TRBJ2-7; V: TRBV6-5; CDR3: ASSYSGTSVDEQY
J: TRBJ2-5; V: TRBV4-2; CDR3: ASSLSGMNAETQY
J: TRBJ1-3; V: TRBV12-3/TRBV12-4; CDR3: ASGPSPGNTIY
J: TRBJ2-2; V: TRBV28; CDR3: ASSPPGGLSGYANTGELF
J: TRBJ1-1; V: TRBV11-2; CDR3: ASSVSSSLDTEAF
J: TRBJ2-5; V: TRBV5-1; CDR3: ASGTGVQTQY
J: TRBJ1-1; V: TRBV5-4; CDR3: ASSRDRGLAF
J: TRBJ1-2; V: TRBV5-6; CDR3: ASGMTGGSNGYT
J: TRBJ2-5; V: TRBV19; CDR3: ASSSTRDSIGETQY
J: TRBJ2-1; V: TRBV18; CDR3: ASSHLDSVTSYNEQF
J: TRBJ1-1; V: TRBV6-5; CDR3: ASIGGGTEAF
J: TRBJ2-3; V: TRBV4-2; CDR3: ASSQEGSLGAQDTQY
J: TRBJ2-5; V: TRBV24-1; CDR3: ATGAILVSGLSETQY